These 21 T cell receptor beta chains originate from one sample sequenced in a study of T cell clones after liver transplantation. The data were produced by immunoSEQ multiplex PCR, yet TCRdb's version contains in-frame clones alone and is incomplete. The table shows 70,000 to 80,000 clones, with roughly 90% occurring only once. This specimen consisted of CD4+ T cells from blood, obtained before liver transplant. These receptors came from a human donor who received a liver transplant.

This clone has more than one count but fewer than ten. The J gene is TRBJ2-1, the V gene TRBV4-2; 10 bases match TRBD1. Germline lookup yields CDR1 LGHNA and CDR2 YNFKEQ. There are 14 residues in the CDR3. V shed 4 bases, J shed 6 bases, and the junction held 3 bases outside the gene matches. As DNA, the CDR3 is TGTGCCAGCAGCCGATGGACAGGGGGCAATGAGCAGTTCTTC. Translation gives CASSRWTGGNEQFF.

The CDR3 DNA is TGTGCCAGCAGCCTTAAAGCGGGAGGTAGCACAGATACGCAGTATTTT. Translated: CASSLKAGGSTDTQYF. This chain connects TRBV5-4 to TRBJ2-3, with 9 nucleotides matching TRBD2. From germline, CDR1 is SGHNT and CDR2 YYREEE (reference sequence). The V segment lost 4 bases and the J segment 0 bases; nucleotides outside the gene matches: 6. The length of the CDR3 is 16 residues.

The gene calls are TRBV5-1 and TRBJ2-7, with 8 bases aligning to TRBD1. The V gene's germline CDR1 is SGHRS and CDR2 YFSETQ. The length of the CDR3 is 14 residues. J was trimmed by 3 bases and V by 4 bases; bases with no gene match: 6. The CDR3 region has the DNA TGCGCCAGCAGCCAAGGGACAGGAGGCTACGAGCAGTACTTC. This encodes CASSQGTGGYEQYF.

The chain carries TRBV6-1 and TRBJ1-2; no firm D call. V was clipped by 2 bases and J by 2 bases, with 6 bases between them. The germline gives CDR1 MNHNS, CDR2 SASEGT. CDR3 length equals 13 residues. CDR3 region: CASSENRNYGYTF. In DNA form, the CDR3 reads TGTGCCAGCAGTGAAAACAGAAACTATGGCTACACCTTC.

The chain employs TRBV27 and TRBJ2-3; 11 bases match TRBD2. The CDR3 covers 17 residues. The J segment lost 2 bases and the V segment lost 3 bases, leaving 7 bases of the junction unmatched. Germline V gives CDR1 MNHEY, CDR2 SMNVEV (reference sequence). The CDR3 here is CASSFSGRVGDTDTQYF. The CDR3 bases are TGTGCCAGCAGTTTTAGCGGGAGGGTGGGAGACACAGATACGCAGTATTTT.

This clone has a handful of counts. The rearrangement links TRBV9 to TRBJ1-1, with D unclear. CDR3 length equals 13 residues. V was trimmed by 0 bases and J by 1 base, leaving 4 bases between them. Germline CDR1 reads SGDLS; CDR2 reads YYNGEE. The chain's CDR3 is CASSVDQNTEAFF. CDR3 DNA sequence: TGTGCCAGCAGCGTAGATCAGAACACTGAAGCTTTCTTT.

The rearrangement uses TRBV29-1 and TRBJ2-7, with 9 nucleotides matching TRBD1. Germline lookup yields CDR1 SQVTM and CDR2 ANQGSEA. The CDR3 contains 15 residues. V was pared by 4 bases and J by 2 bases, with 9 bases of the junction left unmatched. The CDR3 reads CSVGPMGTGTYEQYF. DNA for the CDR3: TGCAGCGTTGGCCCGATGGGGACAGGGACCTACGAGCAGTACTTC.

The V and J genes are TRBV5-1 and TRBJ2-7; 9 positions agree with TRBD1. Trimming at V came to 3 bases and at J to 7 bases, leaving 5 bases not matched to a gene. This CDR3 has 13 residues. Germline lookup yields CDR1 SGHRS and CDR2 YFSETQ. Written as DNA, the CDR3 is TGCGCCAGCAGCTGGTGGACAGGGGAGGAGCAGTACTTC. Its translation: CASSWWTGEEQYF.

The chain recombines TRBV5-4 with TRBJ2-2, with a weak D call TRBD2 (6 bases). The CDR3 has 15 residues. CDR1 SGHNT and CDR2 YYREEE come from the germline V gene (reference sequence). Between the trimmed V and J ends, which lost 5 bases and 0 bases, there was a span of 11 bases. CDR3 loop: CASSAGTSNTGELFF. The CDR3 nucleotides read TGTGCCAGCAGTGCCGGGACTTCGAACACCGGGGAGCTGTTTTTT.

The genes are TRBV6-6 and TRBJ2-1; D may be TRBD1 or TRBD2 (5 bases each). Germline lookup yields CDR1 MNHNY and CDR2 SVGAGI (reference sequence). V lost 2 bases to trimming and J lost 4 bases, with 12 bases between them. This CDR3 is 15 amino acids long. The CDR3 reads CASSYGGVLYNEQFF. For the CDR3, the DNA is TGTGCCAGCAGTTACGGGGGAGTGTTGTACAATGAGCAGTTCTTC.

The rearrangement joins TRBV5-1 to TRBJ1-1, with 11 bases fitting TRBD1. Germline CDR1 and CDR2: SGHRS and YFSETQ. The ends lost 4 bases at V and 6 bases at J; junction bases unmatched: 5. CDR3 length: 14 amino acids. CDR3 in DNA: TGCGCCAGCAGCAAGGACAGGGGGCAGGCTGAAGCTTTCTTT. Amino acids: CASSKDRGQAEAFF.

This clone was detected only once. Other DNA sequences in this specimen translate into the identical CDR3. This chain uses TRBV7-3 with TRBJ1-1; 7 positions agree with TRBD1. Trimming at V came to 3 bases and at J to 3 bases, leaving 1 base not matched to a gene. CDR1 and CDR2 from the germline V gene are SGHTA and FQGTGA. This CDR3 contains 13 residues. CDR3 amino acids: CASSLTGYTEAFF. In nucleotides, the CDR3 is TGTGCCAGCAGCTTGACAGGGTACACTGAAGCTTTCTTT.

J is TRBJ1-3 and V is TRBV25-1, with 7 positions matching TRBD1. CDR1 and CDR2 (germline): MGHDK, SYGVNS. Losses at the gene ends were 3 bases for V and 0 bases for J; bases not matched to a gene: 8. The CDR3 totals 17 residues. The CDR3 DNA is TGTGCCAGCAGTGATAAGGACAGGAGCTTCTCTGGAAACACCATATATTTT. Protein sequence: CASSDKDRSFSGNTIYF.

The V gene is TRBV2, the J gene TRBJ2-1; 8 bases match TRBD1. Per germline, CDR1 SNHLY and CDR2 FYNNEI. The CDR3 has 14 amino acids. V was pared by 3 bases and J by 7 bases, with 5 bases of the junction left unmatched. This CDR3 reads CASSDYRGVNEQFF. The CDR3 DNA reads TGTGCCAGCAGTGATTACAGGGGGGTAAATGAGCAGTTCTTC.

The chain is built from TRBV28 and TRBJ1-1; 7 positions match TRBD1. CDR3 length equals 13 residues. The germline V gene has CDR1 MDHEN and CDR2 SYDVKM. The V gene end was trimmed by 4 bases and the J gene end by 8 bases; junction bases not matched to a gene: 7. In nucleotides, the CDR3 is TGTGCCAGCAGTTCAACCCTACAGGGGGAAGCTTTCTTT. It translates to CASSSTLQGEAFF.

The chain combines TRBV7-3 with TRBJ2-5; possible D gene TRBD2, 6 bases. Trimming left V 5 bases short and J 5 bases short, with 18 bases between. From germline, CDR1 is SGHTA and CDR2 FQGTGA. This CDR3 spans 15 amino acids. CDR3 bases: TGTGCCAGCAGCCGTACCGGGACTGGAGGGGAGACCCAGTACTTC. Its translation is CASSRTGTGGETQYF.

The chain carries TRBV6-1 and TRBJ2-4; either TRBD1 or TRBD2 may fit D (5 bases each). Trimming removed 4 bases from V and 5 bases from J, with 12 bases in between. The CDR3 sequence is 14 residues long. Germline V gene lookup returns CDR1 MNHNS and CDR2 SASEGT. The chain's CDR3 is CASSGGTVQNIQYF. In nucleotides, the CDR3 is TGTGCCAGCAGTGGGGGGACGGTGCAAAACATTCAGTACTTC.

The chain carries TRBV4-3 and TRBJ2-1; 11 bases map to TRBD2. Germline V gene lookup returns CDR1 LGHNA and CDR2 YSLEER. This CDR3 has 15 amino acids. Trimming at V came to 3 bases and at J to 5 bases, leaving 3 bases not matched to a gene. The CDR3 loop is CASSHSLAGDNEQFF. The DNA of the CDR3 is TGCGCCAGCAGCCATTCACTAGCGGGAGACAATGAGCAGTTCTTC.

The chain is built from TRBV5-1 and TRBJ2-2; 8 bases are a match to TRBD1. V was clipped by 7 bases and J by 1 base; unmatched bases: 6. This CDR3 comprises 15 residues. CDR1 and CDR2 (germline): SGHRS, YFSETQ. The CDR3, as DNA: TGCGCCAGCGGAACCGGGACAGGGAACACCGGGGAGCTGTTTTTT. Amino acids: CASGTGTGNTGELFF. The complete variable domain, with remaining parts taken from reference TRBV5-1 and TRBJ2-2, reads KAGVTQTPRYLIKTRGQQVTLSCSPISGHRSVSWYQQTPGQGLQFLFEYFSETQRNKGNFPGRFSGRQFSNSRSEMNVSTLELGDSALYLCASGTGTGNTGELFFGEGSRLTVL.

The V call is TRBV7-2, the J call TRBJ2-7, with 7 bases aligning to TRBD2. The J segment lost 4 bases and the V segment lost 1 base, leaving 4 bases of the junction unmatched. Germline assignment: CDR1 SGHTA and CDR2 FQGNSA. The CDR3 runs to 14 residues. The CDR3, as DNA: TGTGCCAGCAGCTTAGGCCCAGCGGGATACGAGCAGTACTTC. This sequence encodes CASSLGPAGYEQYF.

The CDR3 spells CASSSSALNTGELFF. In nucleotides, the CDR3 is TGTGCCAGCAGCTCGTCCGCCCTAAACACCGGGGAGCTGTTTTTT. V usage is TRBV5-4 and J usage is TRBJ2-2; D not certain. CDR1 and CDR2 from the germline V gene are SGHNT and YYREEE (reference sequence). The CDR3 contains 15 residues. The ends were cut back, 3 bases at V and 2 bases at J, with 11 bases in the middle. The full variable domain, rest sourced from reference TRBV5-4 and TRBJ2-2, is ETGVTQSPTHLIKTRGQQVTLRCSSQSGHNTVSWYQQALGQGPQFIFQYYREEENGRGNFPPRFSGLQFPNYSSELNVNALELDDSALYLCASSSSALNTGELFFGEGSRLTVL.